This T cell receptor (beta chain) emerged from a study of regulatory T cells in long-lasting Graves disease. Arm-PCR of CDR3 regions and iRepertoire HTBI primers were used to build TCR beta libraries. TCRdb re-called the multiplex PCR reads with MiXCR, one entry per CDR3 protein. The sample shows a few hundred thousand distinct CDR3 sequences, roughly a quarter of them seen only once. CDR1 MNHEY and CDR2 SVGEGT come from the germline V gene. The V end lost 2 bases, the J end lost 9 bases, and 8 bases lay between the germline ends. This CDR3 contains 12 residues. Described time point: persistent/refractory GD, antithyroid drugs over 5 years with positive TRAb. Construction of the TCR library relied on RNA isolated from PBMCs.

This sequence joins TRBV6-2 or TRBV6-3 and TRBJ1-5, with no clear D. The TCR sequence derives from a female donor with Graves disease. The sample here was peripheral blood mononuclear cells (PBMCs), taken when the disease was refractory, from a patient treated with antithyroid drugs. The chain's CDR3 is CASSYQSGPQHF. The CDR3 DNA reads TGTGCCAGCAGTTACCAGTCCGGGCCCCAGCATTTT.